This TCR beta chain was recovered during a study of blood T cell repertoires in COVID-19. Study-wide background: Whether acute or convalescent, the COVID-19 samples came from the United States, Italy and Spain.

Individuals aged about 18 to 90 years were recruited from approximately 22 US areas. Researchers sorted participants into cohorts using their self-reported clinical history. Germline CDR1 is MNHEY and CDR2 is SMNVEV (reference sequence). The CDR3 has 14 residues. V was pared by 5 bases and J by 9 bases, with 10 bases of the junction left unmatched. Per the authors' pipeline: How many nucleated cells were present was estimated from reference gene primer amplification. Profiled with immunoSEQ multiplex PCR; TCRdb holds only in-frame clones, not every one. Clone size and the V and J calls come from that table; the DNA yielded D and trimming. The repertoire consists of some 270,000 clones, with 70% to 90% occurring once and the leading ten covering approximately 6.6%.

J is TRBJ2-1 and V is TRBV27, with 7 bases that match TRBD1. The sequence came from a woman aged 45-60 years who had been exposed to COVID-19. The sample comprised PBMCs or T cells enriched from blood (not recorded which). The CDR3 spells CASSPRQGRGEQFF. DNA of the CDR3: TGTGCCAGCAGTCCTCGACAGGGTAGGGGTGAGCAGTTCTTC.